The 19 T cell receptor beta chains given below trace back to one sample, sequenced in a study of T cell responses to AZD1222 COVID-19 vaccine. Assay: immunoSEQ multiplex PCR; the TCRdb copy retains only in-frame clones and omits some. The sample records 110,000 or so clones, approximately 90% being singletons. Sequencing used peripheral blood, obtained 28 days after the second AZD1222 dose. The receptors derive from an adult who received the AZD1222 COVID-19 vaccine.

The J gene is TRBJ2-3, the V gene TRBV6-2 or TRBV6-3; perhaps TRBD1 as D (6 bases). CDR1 and CDR2 (germline): MNHEY, SVGEGT. The CDR3 runs 16 residues. Trimming removed 4 bases at V and 3 bases at J, with 17 bases between. Here the CDR3 reads CASSWSPGTFTDTQYF. The DNA of the CDR3 is TGTGCCAGCAGTTGGTCCCCCGGGACATTTACAGATACGCAGTATTTT.

The rearrangement uses TRBV4-2 and TRBJ1-4; D is uncertain. Trimming cost V 0 bases and J 0 bases, with 5 bases left between them. CDR3 length: 15 residues. Germline V gene sequence: CDR1 LGHNA, CDR2 YNFKEQ. In DNA form, the CDR3 reads TGTGCCAGCAGCCAAGATCTCGCAACTAATGAAAAACTGTTTTTT. Residues: CASSQDLATNEKLFF.

The chain combines TRBV3-1 (or the pseudogene TRBV3-2) with TRBJ1-6; a weak D match, TRBD1 (6 bases). CDR1 and CDR2 (germline): LGHDT, YNNKEL (reference sequence). V dropped 6 bases and J dropped 3 bases, with 12 bases sitting between them. This CDR3 has 15 amino acids. The CDR3 DNA reads TGTGCCAGCAGTCAACAGGGAAACTATAATTCACCCCTCCACTTT. Protein: CASSQQGNYNSPLHF.

V usage is TRBV9 and J usage is TRBJ1-3, with D uncertain. Germline V gene lookup returns CDR1 SGDLS and CDR2 YYNGEE. CDR3 size: 13 residues. Trimming removed 2 bases at V and 0 bases at J, with 3 bases between. The CDR3 sequence is CASSVDSGNTIYF. The CDR3 DNA is TGTGCCAGCAGCGTGGACTCTGGAAACACCATATATTTT. Using reference TRBV9 and TRBJ1-3 for the parts outside the CDR3, the full variable domain is DSGVTQTPKHLITATGQRVTLRCSPRSGDLSVYWYQQSLDQGLQFLIQYYNGEERAKGNILERFSAQQFPDLHSELNLSSLELGDSALYFCASSVDSGNTIYFGEGSWLTVV.

The chain carries TRBV4-3 and TRBJ1-1, with D uncertain. V gave up 4 bases and J gave up 4 bases, with 10 bases separating them. This CDR3 comprises 13 residues. Germline V CDR1 and CDR2: LGHNA, YSLEER. The CDR3: CASSLGRLTEAFF. The CDR3 DNA follows: TGCGCCAGCAGCCTCGGCCGGCTCACTGAAGCTTTCTTT.

The gene calls are TRBV6-5 and TRBJ2-2; 8 nucleotides line up with TRBD2. Trimming cost V 5 bases and J 5 bases; bases outside gene matches: 7. CDR3 size: 15 residues. The germline CDR1 and CDR2 sequences are MNHEY and SVGAGI. Here the CDR3 DNA reads TGTGCCAGCAGTCTGCTTCGACTAGCGACCGGGGAGCTGTTTTTT. Residues: CASSLLRLATGELFF.

The table lists this clone with a count of one. The V and J genes are TRBV7-9 and TRBJ1-2, with 8 bases matching TRBD1. The CDR3 has 15 amino acids. V shed 2 bases, J shed 8 bases, and the junction held 10 bases outside the gene matches. CDR1 is SEHNR, CDR2 FQNEAQ, per germline (reference sequence). The CDR3 DNA sequence: TGTGCCAGCAGCTTAAACGAGTGGACAGGGACCGGCTACACCTTC. Translated: CASSLNEWTGTGYTF.

The chain joins TRBV30 to TRBJ2-1, with TRBD1 matching over 8 bases. Germline lookup yields CDR1 GTSNPN and CDR2 SVGIG (reference sequence). The CDR3 covers 15 residues. The ends lost 2 bases at V and 9 bases at J; junction bases unmatched: 12. The CDR3 spells CAWSTDRGGSGEQFF. CDR3 nucleotides: TGTGCCTGGAGTACCGACAGGGGAGGATCGGGTGAGCAGTTCTTC.

This chain uses TRBV6-2 or TRBV6-3 with TRBJ2-7, with 8 bases aligning to TRBD2. The germline gives CDR1 MNHEY, CDR2 SVGEGT. V was pared by 0 bases and J by 2 bases, with 9 bases of the junction left unmatched. The CDR3 contains 17 residues. CDR3 coding DNA: TGTGCCAGCAGTTACTCGATCGGGACTAGGGAAACCTACGAGCAGTACTTC. Amino acids: CASSYSIGTRETYEQYF.

The CDR3 coding sequence is TGCGCCAGCAGCGCCGGACAGGGGGCGAGCTACACCTTC. This translates into CASSAGQGASYTF. This rearrangement joins TRBV5-1 to TRBJ1-2, with 11 bases fitting TRBD1. Germline V gene sequence: CDR1 SGHRS, CDR2 YFSETQ. J was trimmed by 9 bases and V by 4 bases; bases with no gene match: 5. There are 13 residues in the CDR3.

This chain links TRBV7-2 with TRBJ1-2; the D is unclear. V shed 5 bases and J shed 5 bases, with 6 bases lying between them. This CDR3 is 11 amino acids long. Germline-derived CDR1 and CDR2 are SGHTA and FQGNSA. The chain's CDR3 is CASSLKYGYTF. In DNA form, the CDR3 reads TGTGCCAGCAGCCTAAAGTATGGCTACACCTTC.

CDR3 sequence reads: CASSLADSREAFF. CDR3 bases: TGTGCCAGCAGCTTGGCAGACAGCCGTGAAGCTTTCTTT. This sequence joins TRBV5-4 and TRBJ1-1, with D tentatively TRBD1 (5 bases). Germline V gene data show CDR1 as SGHNT and CDR2 as YYREEE (reference sequence). Trimming took off 0 bases at V and 7 bases at J, with 10 bases between the two ends. The CDR3 has 13 amino acids. The full variable domain, in which reference TRBV5-4 and TRBJ1-1 provide the parts outside the CDR3, is ETGVTQSPTHLIKTRGQQVTLRCSSQSGHNTVSWYQQALGQGPQFIFQYYREEENGRGNFPPRFSGLQFPNYSSELNVNALELDDSALYLCASSLADSREAFFGQGTRLTVV.

The chain couples TRBV28 to TRBJ1-5; D not resolved. The CDR3 has 15 amino acids. Per the germline V gene, CDR1 is MDHEN and CDR2 is SYDVKM. V gave up 7 bases and J gave up 2 bases, with 15 bases separating them. In nucleotides, the CDR3 is TGTGCCAGCAAGTACATCCGAGTCCGCAATCAGCCCCAGCATTTT. Translated: CASKYIRVRNQPQHF.

The J gene is TRBJ2-1, the V gene TRBV10-3; 11 bases map to TRBD2. Germline CDR1 is ENHRY and CDR2 is SYGVKD. CDR3 length: 17 residues. V trimming: 6 bases; J trimming: 4 bases; junction bases outside the gene matches: 11. The CDR3 loop reads CAISLYLTSGGYNEQFF. CDR3 in DNA: TGTGCCATCAGCCTATATTTAACTAGCGGGGGTTACAATGAGCAGTTCTTC.

This chain uses TRBV6-5 with TRBJ2-3, with 7 bases identical to TRBD1. There are 15 residues in the CDR3. Germline CDR1 and CDR2: MNHEY and SVGAGI. The ends lost 6 bases at V and 2 bases at J; junction bases unmatched: 8. DNA of the CDR3: TGTGCCAGCAGCAGAACAGGGGTTCTCACAGATACGCAGTATTTT. As protein: CASSRTGVLTDTQYF.

The chain links TRBV4-3 to TRBJ2-7, with D possibly being TRBD2 (5 bases). CDR1 LGHNA and CDR2 YSLEER come from the germline V gene. The CDR3 has 16 amino acids. V was clipped by 1 base and J by 4 bases, with 17 bases between them. The CDR3 spells CASSQARVPVGYEQYF. The CDR3, as DNA: TGCGCCAGCAGCCAAGCGAGGGTCCCAGTAGGATACGAGCAGTACTTC.

The genes are TRBV4-3 and TRBJ2-1; D possibly corresponds to TRBD2 (6 bases). V was clipped by 4 bases and J by 5 bases, with 18 bases between them. The CDR3 runs to 16 residues. Germline V lookup: CDR1 LGHNA, CDR2 YSLEER. The CDR3 DNA reads TGCGCCAGCAGCCTAGGGACTCGGTTTGCGAACAATGAGCAGTTCTTC. Amino acids: CASSLGTRFANNEQFF.

The genes are TRBV9 and TRBJ2-1; unclear D gene. V was trimmed by 0 bases and J by 5 bases, leaving 9 bases between them. The germline gives CDR1 SGDLS, CDR2 YYNGEE. This CDR3 has 14 amino acids. The CDR3 region is CASSVEPANNEQFF. The CDR3 bases are TGTGCCAGCAGCGTAGAGCCGGCTAACAATGAGCAGTTCTTC.

The chain couples TRBV27 to TRBJ2-5; 7 nucleotides align to TRBD2. Germline-derived CDR1 and CDR2 are MNHEY and SMNVEV (reference sequence). V gave up 6 bases and J gave up 5 bases; unmatched junction bases: 21. The CDR3 contains 18 residues. The CDR3 coding sequence is TGTGCCAGCAGCCGGAGGATTAGGCTAGCGGACCCGCGGGAGACCCAGTACTTC. It is translated as CASSRRIRLADPRETQYF.